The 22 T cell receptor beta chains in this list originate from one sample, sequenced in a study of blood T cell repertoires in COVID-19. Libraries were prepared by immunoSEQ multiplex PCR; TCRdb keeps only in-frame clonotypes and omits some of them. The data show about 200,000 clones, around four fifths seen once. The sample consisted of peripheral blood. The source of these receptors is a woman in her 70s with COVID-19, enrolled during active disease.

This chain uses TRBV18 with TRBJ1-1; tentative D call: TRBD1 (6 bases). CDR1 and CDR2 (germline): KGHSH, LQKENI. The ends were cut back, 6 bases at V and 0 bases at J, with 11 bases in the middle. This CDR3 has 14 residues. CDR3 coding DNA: TGTGCCAGCTCCTTGGACAGATTGAACACTGAAGCTTTCTTT. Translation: CASSLDRLNTEAFF.

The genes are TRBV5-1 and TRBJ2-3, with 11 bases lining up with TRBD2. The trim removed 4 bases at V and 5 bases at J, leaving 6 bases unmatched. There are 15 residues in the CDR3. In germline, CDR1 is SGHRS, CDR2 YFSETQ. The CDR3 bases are TGCGCCAGCAGCCTTAGCGGGAGGGCGGAAGATACGCAGTATTTT. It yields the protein CASSLSGRAEDTQYF.

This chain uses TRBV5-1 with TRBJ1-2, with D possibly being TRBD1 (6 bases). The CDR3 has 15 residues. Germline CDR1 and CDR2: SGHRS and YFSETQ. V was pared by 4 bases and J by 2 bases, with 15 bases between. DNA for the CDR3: TGCGCCAGCAGCCTATCCGTGGACAGAAACTATGGCTACACCTTC. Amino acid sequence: CASSLSVDRNYGYTF.

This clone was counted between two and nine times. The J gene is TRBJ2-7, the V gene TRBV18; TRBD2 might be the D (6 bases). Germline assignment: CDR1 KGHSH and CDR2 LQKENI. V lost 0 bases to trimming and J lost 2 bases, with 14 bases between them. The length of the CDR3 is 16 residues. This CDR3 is CASSPPGWRVPYEQYF. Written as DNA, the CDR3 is TGTGCCAGCTCACCACCGGGGTGGAGGGTTCCCTACGAGCAGTACTTC.

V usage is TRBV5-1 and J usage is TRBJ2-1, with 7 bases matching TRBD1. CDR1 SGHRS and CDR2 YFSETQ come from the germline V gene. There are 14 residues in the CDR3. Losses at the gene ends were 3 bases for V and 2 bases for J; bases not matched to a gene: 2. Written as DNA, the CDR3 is TGCGCCAGCAGCTCGGGACAGACCTACAATGAGCAGTTCTTC. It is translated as CASSSGQTYNEQFF.

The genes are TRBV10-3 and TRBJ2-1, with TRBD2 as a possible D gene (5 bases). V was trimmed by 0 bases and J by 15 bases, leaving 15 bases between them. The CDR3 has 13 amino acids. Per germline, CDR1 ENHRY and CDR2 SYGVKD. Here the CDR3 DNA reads TGTGCCATCAGTGAGTCGATAGCGAGGGAGTGGTTCTTC. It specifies CAISESIAREWFF.

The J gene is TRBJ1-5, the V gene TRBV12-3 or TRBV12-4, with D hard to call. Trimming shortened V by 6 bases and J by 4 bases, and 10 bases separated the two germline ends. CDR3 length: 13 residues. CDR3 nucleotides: TGTGCCAGCAGGACTGGGAGTAATCAGCCCCAGCATTTT. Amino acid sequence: CASRTGSNQPQHF.

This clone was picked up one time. The CDR3: CASSLQGGQETQYF. The CDR3 bases are TGTGCCAGCAGCTTACAGGGGGGCCAAGAGACCCAGTACTTC. V gene TRBV7-3 combines with J gene TRBJ2-5; D is perhaps TRBD1 (7 bases). Trimming removed 2 bases from V and 1 base from J, with 8 bases in between. Germline lookup yields CDR1 SGHTA and CDR2 FQGTGA. This CDR3 comprises 14 residues. The whole variable domain, filled in from reference TRBV7-3 and TRBJ2-5, reads GAGVSQTPSNKVTEKGKYVELRCDPISGHTALYWYRQSLGQGPEFLIYFQGTGAADDSGLPNDRFFAVRPEGSVSTLKIQRTERGDSAVYLCASSLQGGQETQYFGPGTRLLVL.

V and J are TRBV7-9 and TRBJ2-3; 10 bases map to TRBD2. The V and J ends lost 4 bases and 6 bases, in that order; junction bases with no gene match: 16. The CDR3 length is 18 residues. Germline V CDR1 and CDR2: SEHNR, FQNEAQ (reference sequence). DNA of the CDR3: TGTGCCAGCAGCTCGAGCCCGGGAGTAGCGGGAGGATTCGATACGCAGTATTTT. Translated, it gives CASSSSPGVAGGFDTQYF.

The CDR3 is CASSLGGGRYTEAFF. DNA of the CDR3: TGTGCCAGCAGCTTGGGCGGCGGGCGGTACACTGAAGCTTTCTTT. The chain uses TRBV5-4 and TRBJ1-1; D is unclear. The germline CDR1 and CDR2 sequences are SGHNT and YYREEE (reference sequence). The CDR3 has 15 residues. Deletions cut 0 bases from V and 3 bases from J, with 12 bases between.

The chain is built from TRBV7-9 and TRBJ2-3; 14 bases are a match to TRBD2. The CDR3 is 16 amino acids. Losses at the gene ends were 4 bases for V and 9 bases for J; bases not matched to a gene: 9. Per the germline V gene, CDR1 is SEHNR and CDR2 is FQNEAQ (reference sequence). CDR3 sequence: CASSYLGLAGEGTQYF. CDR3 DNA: TGTGCCAGCAGCTACCTGGGACTAGCGGGAGAAGGGACGCAGTATTTT.

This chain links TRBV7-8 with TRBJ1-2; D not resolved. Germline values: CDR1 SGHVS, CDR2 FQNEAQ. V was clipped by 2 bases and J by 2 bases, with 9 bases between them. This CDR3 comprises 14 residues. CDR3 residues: CASSLISSNYGYTF. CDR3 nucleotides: TGTGCCAGCAGCTTAATATCGTCGAACTATGGCTACACCTTC. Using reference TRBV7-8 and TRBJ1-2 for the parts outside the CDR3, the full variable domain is GAGVSQSPRYKVAKRGQDVALRCDPISGHVSLFWYQQALGQGPEFLTYFQNEAQLDKSGLPSDRFFAERPEGSVSTLKIQRTQQEDSAVYLCASSLISSNYGYTFGSGTRLTVV.

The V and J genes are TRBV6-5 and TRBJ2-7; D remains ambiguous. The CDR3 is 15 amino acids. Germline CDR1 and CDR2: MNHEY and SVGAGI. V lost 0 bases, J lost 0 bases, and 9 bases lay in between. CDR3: CASSYSYSGSYEQYF. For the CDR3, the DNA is TGTGCCAGCAGTTACTCCTACTCGGGCTCCTACGAGCAGTACTTC.

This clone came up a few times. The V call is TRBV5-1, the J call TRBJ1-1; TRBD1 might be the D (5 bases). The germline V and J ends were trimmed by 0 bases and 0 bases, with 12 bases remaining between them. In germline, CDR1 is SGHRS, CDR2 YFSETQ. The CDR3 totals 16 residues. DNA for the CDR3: TGCGCCAGCAGCTTGGCCTTAACAGGACTGAACACTGAAGCTTTCTTT. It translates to CASSLALTGLNTEAFF.

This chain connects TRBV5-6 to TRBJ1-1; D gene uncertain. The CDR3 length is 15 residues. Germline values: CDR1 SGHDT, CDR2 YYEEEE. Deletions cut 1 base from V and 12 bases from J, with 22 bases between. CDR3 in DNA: TGTGCCAGCAGCTTGCGAGGGCTTGTAGAGGGCAGTACTTTCTTT. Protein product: CASSLRGLVEGSTFF.

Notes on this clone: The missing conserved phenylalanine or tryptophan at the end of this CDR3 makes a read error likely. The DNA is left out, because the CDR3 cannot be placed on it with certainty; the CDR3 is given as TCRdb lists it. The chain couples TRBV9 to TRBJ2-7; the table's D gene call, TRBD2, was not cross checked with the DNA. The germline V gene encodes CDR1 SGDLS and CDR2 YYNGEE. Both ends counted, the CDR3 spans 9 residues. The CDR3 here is CASSVVPLP.

The CDR3 here is CASSVTGNSNYGYTF. The CDR3, as DNA: TGTGCCAGCAGTGTAACAGGGAACTCTAACTATGGCTACACCTTC. J is TRBJ1-2 and V is TRBV9; D is perhaps TRBD1 (6 bases). This CDR3 has 15 amino acids. Germline-derived CDR1 and CDR2 are SGDLS and YYNGEE. V was shortened by 5 bases and J by 0 bases, with 14 bases between the two germline ends.

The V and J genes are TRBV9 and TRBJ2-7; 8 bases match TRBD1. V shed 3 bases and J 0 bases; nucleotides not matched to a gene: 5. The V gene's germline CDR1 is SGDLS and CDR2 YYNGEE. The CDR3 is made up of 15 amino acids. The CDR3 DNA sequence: TGTGCCAGCAGCGCAGGGACAGGTTTCTCCTACGAGCAGTACTTC. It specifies CASSAGTGFSYEQYF.

CDR3 sequence: CASSSWTRYGYTF. CDR3 DNA: TGTGCCAGCAGCTCGTGGACTAGGTATGGCTACACCTTC. V and J are TRBV12-1 and TRBJ1-2. TRBV12-1 is assigned pseudogene status. The length of the CDR3 is 13 residues.

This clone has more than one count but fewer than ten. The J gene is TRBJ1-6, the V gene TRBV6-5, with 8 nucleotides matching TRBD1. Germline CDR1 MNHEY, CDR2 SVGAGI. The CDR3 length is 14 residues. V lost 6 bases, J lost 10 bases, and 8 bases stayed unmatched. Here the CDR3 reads CASSPATGVSPLHF. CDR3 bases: TGTGCCAGCAGCCCGGCGACAGGGGTCTCACCCCTCCACTTT.

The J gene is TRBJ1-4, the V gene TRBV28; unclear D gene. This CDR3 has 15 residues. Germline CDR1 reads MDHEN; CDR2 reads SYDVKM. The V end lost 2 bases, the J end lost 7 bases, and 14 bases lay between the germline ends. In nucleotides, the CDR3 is TGTGCCAGCAGTTTAAGCGGAAGTTTCTTTGAAAAACTGTTTTTT. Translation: CASSLSGSFFEKLFF.

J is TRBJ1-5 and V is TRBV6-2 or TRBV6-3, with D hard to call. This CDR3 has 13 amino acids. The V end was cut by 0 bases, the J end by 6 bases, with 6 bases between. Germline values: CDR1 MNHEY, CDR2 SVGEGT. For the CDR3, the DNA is TGTGCCAGCAGTTACTCGAGGAGTCAGCCCCAGCATTTT. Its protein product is CASSYSRSQPQHF.